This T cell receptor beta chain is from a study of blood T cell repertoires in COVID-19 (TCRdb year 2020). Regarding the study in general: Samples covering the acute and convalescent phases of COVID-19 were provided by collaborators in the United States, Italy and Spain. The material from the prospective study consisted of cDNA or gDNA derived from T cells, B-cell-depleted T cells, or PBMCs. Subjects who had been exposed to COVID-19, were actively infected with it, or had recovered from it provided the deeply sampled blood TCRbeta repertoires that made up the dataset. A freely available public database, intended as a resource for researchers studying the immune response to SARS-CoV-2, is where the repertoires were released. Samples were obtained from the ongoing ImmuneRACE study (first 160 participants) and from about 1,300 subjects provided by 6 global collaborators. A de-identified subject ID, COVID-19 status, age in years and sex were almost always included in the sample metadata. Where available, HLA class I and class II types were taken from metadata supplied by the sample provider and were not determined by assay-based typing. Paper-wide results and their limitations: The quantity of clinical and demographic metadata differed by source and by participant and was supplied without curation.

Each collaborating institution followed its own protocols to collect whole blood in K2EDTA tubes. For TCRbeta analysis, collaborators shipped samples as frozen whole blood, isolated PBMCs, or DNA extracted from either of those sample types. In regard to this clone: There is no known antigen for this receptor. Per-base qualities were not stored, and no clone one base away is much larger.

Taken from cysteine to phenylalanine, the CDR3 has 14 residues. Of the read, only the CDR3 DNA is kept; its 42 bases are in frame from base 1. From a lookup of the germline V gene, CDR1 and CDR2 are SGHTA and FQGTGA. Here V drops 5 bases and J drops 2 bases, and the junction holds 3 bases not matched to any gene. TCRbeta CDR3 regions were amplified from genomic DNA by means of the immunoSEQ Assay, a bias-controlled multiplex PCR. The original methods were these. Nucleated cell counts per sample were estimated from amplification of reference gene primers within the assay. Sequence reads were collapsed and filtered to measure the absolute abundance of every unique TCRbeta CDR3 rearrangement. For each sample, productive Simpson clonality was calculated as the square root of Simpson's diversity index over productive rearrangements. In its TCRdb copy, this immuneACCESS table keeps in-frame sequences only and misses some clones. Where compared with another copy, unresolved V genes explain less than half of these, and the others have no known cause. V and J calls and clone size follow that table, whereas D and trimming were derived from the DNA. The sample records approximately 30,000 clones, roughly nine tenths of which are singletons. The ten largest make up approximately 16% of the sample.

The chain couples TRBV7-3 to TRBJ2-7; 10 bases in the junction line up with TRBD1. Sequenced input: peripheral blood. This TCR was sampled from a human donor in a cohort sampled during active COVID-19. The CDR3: CASSPGQGTYEQYF. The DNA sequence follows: TGTGCCAGCAGCCCGGGACAGGGGACCTACGAGCAGTACTTC.